Sequencing of this TCR beta chain was carried out in a study of T-cell reconstitution after alpha-beta-depleted transplantation in children. V dropped 5 bases and J dropped 7 bases, with 21 bases sitting between them. The CDR3 has 15 amino acids. Germline V CDR1 and CDR2: SGHAT, FQNNGV. Using unique molecular identifiers, the investigators prepared the TCRbeta library. One entry per CDR3 protein results from TCRdb running MiXCR on the PCR reads. Of about 460,000 distinct CDR3 sequences in the sample, around 12% were seen once. This receptor was taken from a human donor who donated a stem cell graft to a child with combined immunodeficiency. V usage is TRBV11-2 and J usage is TRBJ2-7; D may match TRBD1 or TRBD2 (5 bases each). Sequences were derived from PBMCs from the stem cell graft donor, sampled from the stem cell graft. The CDR3 loop is CASSTRDGRVWEQYF. The CDR3 DNA sequence: TGTGCCAGCAGCACTCGGGACGGCCGTGTATGGGAGCAGTACTTC.